One sample yielded the 3 T cell receptor beta chains listed below, sequenced in a study of T-cell reconstitution after alpha-beta-depleted transplantation in children. Researchers prepared the TCRbeta library using unique molecular identifiers, the study reports. TCRdb called the PCR reads again in MiXCR, with one record for every CDR3 protein. Here the sample spans about 540,000 distinct CDR3 sequences, roughly 27% being singletons. The material was PBMCs, obtained before TCRalphabeta/CD19-depleted stem cell transplant. Receptors were obtained from a boy less than two years old with Wiskott-Aldrich syndrome, due to receive a stem cell transplant.

This sequence joins TRBV12-3 or TRBV12-4 and TRBJ2-4; 14 nucleotides align to TRBD2. Trimming cost V 5 bases and J 1 base; bases outside gene matches: 13. CDR3 length: 20 residues. CDR3 residues: CASSHGLAGGPVFAKNIQYF. DNA of the CDR3: TGTGCCAGCAGTCACGGACTAGCGGGAGGTCCGGTGTTCGCCAAAAACATTCAGTACTTC.

This clonotype was recorded a few times. The chain employs TRBV5-1 and TRBJ2-7; D is perhaps TRBD2 (5 bases). CDR1 and CDR2 from the germline V gene are SGHRS and YFSETQ. This CDR3 spans 17 amino acids. V was trimmed by 0 bases and J by 7 bases, leaving 23 bases between them. Here the CDR3 reads CASSLARSVGSVSEQYF. The CDR3, as DNA: TGCGCCAGCAGCTTGGCGCGTTCTGTGGGGAGTGTCTCAGAGCAGTACTTC.

This clonotype has only a few counts. The rearrangement joins TRBV20-1 to TRBJ2-5; D might be TRBD1 or TRBD2, each matching 6 bases. The CDR3 spans 16 residues. The ends were cut back, 3 bases at V and 2 bases at J, with 19 bases in the middle. In germline, CDR1 is DFQATT, CDR2 SNEGSKA (reference sequence). The CDR3 is CSARPGASAPQETQYF. CDR3 DNA sequence: TGCAGTGCTAGGCCGGGGGCTAGCGCGCCTCAAGAGACCCAGTACTTC.